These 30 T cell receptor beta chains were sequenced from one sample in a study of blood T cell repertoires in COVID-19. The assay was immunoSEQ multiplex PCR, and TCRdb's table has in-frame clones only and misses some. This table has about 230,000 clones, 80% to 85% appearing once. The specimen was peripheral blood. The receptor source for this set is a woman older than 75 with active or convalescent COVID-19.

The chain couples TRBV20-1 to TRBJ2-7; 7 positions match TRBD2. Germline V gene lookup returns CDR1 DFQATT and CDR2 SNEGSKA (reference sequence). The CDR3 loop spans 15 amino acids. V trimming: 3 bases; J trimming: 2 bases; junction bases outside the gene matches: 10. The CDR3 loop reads CSASSGGGRPYEQYF. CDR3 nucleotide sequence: TGCAGTGCTAGTTCGGGGGGTGGACGGCCCTACGAGCAGTACTTC.

The CDR3 DNA sequence: TGCGCCAGCAGCTTGGCCAGGGGACCTACCTATGGCTACACCTTC. It codes for CASSLARGPTYGYTF. This sequence joins TRBV5-1 and TRBJ1-2; TRBD1 might be the D (6 bases). The V gene's germline CDR1 is SGHRS and CDR2 YFSETQ. Trimming shortened V by 0 bases and J by 4 bases, and 13 bases separated the two germline ends. The CDR3 contains 15 residues.

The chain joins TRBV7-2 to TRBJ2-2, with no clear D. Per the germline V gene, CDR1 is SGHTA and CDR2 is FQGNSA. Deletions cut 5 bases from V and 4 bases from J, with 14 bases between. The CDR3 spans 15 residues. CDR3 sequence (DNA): TGTGCCAGCAGCCAGATACTACTGGGCACCGGGGAGCTGTTTTTT. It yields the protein CASSQILLGTGELFF.

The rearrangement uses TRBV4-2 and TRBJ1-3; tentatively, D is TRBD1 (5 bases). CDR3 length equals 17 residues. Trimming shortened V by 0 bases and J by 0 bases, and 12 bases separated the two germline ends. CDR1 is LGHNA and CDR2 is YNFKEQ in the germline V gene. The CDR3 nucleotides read TGTGCCAGCAGCCAAGATGGGGCAGGCACCTCTGGAAACACCATATATTTT. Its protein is CASSQDGAGTSGNTIYF.

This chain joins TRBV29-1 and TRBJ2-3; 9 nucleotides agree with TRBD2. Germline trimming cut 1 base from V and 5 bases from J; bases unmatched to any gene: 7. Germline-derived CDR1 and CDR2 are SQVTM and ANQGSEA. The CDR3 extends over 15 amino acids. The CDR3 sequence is CSVEGIAGVLDTQYF. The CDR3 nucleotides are TGCAGCGTTGAAGGAATAGCGGGAGTGTTAGATACGCAGTATTTT.

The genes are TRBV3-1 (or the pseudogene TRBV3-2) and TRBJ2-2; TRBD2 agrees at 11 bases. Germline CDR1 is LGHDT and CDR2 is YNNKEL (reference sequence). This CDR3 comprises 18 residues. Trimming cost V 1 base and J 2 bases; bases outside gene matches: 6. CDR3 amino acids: CASSQVSGRGGNTGELFF. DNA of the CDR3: TGTGCCAGCAGCCAAGTTAGCGGGAGGGGAGGTAACACCGGGGAGCTGTTTTTT.

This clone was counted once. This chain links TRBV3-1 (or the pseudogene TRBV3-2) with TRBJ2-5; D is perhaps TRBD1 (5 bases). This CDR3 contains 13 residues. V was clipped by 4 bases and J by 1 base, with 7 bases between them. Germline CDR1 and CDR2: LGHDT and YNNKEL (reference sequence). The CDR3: CASSLRGQETQYF. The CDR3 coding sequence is TGTGCCAGCAGCCTAAGGGGCCAAGAGACCCAGTACTTC.

For the CDR3, the DNA is TGTGCCTGGAGCCCCGGGAGGACAGATACGCAGTATTTT. It yields the protein CAWSPGRTDTQYF. The chain recombines TRBV30 with TRBJ2-3; TRBD2 matches 7 bases. The V gene's germline CDR1 is GTSNPN and CDR2 SVGIG (reference sequence). The V gene end was trimmed by 3 bases and the J gene end by 3 bases; junction bases not matched to a gene: 3. The CDR3 has 13 residues.

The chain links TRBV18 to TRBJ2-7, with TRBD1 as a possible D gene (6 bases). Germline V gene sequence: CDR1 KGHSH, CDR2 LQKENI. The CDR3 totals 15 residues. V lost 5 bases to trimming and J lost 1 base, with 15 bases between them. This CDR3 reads CASSESWGTSYEQYF. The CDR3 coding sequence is TGTGCCAGCTCAGAGTCCTGGGGGACATCCTACGAGCAGTACTTC.

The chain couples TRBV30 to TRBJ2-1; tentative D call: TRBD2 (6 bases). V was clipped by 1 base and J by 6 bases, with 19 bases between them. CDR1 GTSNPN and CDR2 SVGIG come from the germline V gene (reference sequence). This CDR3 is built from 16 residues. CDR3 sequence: CAWSGRMAGYVNEQFF. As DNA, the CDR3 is TGTGCCTGGAGTGGTCGTATGGCGGGGTATGTCAATGAGCAGTTCTTC.

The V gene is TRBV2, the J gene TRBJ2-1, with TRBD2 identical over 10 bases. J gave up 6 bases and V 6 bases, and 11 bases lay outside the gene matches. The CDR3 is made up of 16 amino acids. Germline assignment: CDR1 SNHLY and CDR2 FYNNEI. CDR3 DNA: TGTGCCAGCAGCGCCCGCCTAGCGGGAGAAGGCAATGAGCAGTTCTTC. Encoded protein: CASSARLAGEGNEQFF.

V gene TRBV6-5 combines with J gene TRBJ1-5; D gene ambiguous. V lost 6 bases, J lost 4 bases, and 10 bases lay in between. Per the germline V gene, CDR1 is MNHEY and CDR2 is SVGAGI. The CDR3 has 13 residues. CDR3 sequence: CASRGQENQPQHF. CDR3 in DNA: TGTGCCAGCAGAGGCCAGGAAAATCAGCCCCAGCATTTT.

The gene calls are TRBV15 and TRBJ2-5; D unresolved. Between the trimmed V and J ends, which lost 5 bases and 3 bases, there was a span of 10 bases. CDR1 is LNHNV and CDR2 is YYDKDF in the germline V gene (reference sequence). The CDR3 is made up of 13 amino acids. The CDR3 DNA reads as TGTGCCACCAGCCTACTACTCGAAGAGACCCAGTACTTC. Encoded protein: CATSLLLEETQYF.

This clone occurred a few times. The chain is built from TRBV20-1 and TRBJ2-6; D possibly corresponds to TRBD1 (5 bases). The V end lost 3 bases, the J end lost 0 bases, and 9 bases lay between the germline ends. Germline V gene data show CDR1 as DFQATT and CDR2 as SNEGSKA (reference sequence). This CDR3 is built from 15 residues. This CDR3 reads CSASGASSGANVLTF. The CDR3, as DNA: TGCAGTGCTAGTGGGGCCTCCTCTGGGGCCAACGTCCTGACTTTC.

CDR3 region: CASSQLGGTEAFF. CDR3 DNA: TGTGCCAGCAGCCAGCTGGGGGGGACTGAAGCTTTCTTT. The chain joins TRBV3-1 (or the pseudogene TRBV3-2) to TRBJ1-1; a weak D match, TRBD1 (5 bases). CDR1 and CDR2 (germline): LGHDT, YNNKEL (reference sequence). This CDR3 comprises 13 residues. V lost 3 bases and J 5 bases, leaving 10 bases between the germline ends.

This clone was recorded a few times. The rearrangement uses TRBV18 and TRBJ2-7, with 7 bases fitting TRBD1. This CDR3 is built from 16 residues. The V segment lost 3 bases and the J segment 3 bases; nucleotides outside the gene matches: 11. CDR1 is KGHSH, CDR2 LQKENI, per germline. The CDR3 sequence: CASSPKPGQRDYEQYF. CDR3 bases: TGTGCCAGCTCACCCAAACCGGGACAGAGAGACTACGAGCAGTACTTC.

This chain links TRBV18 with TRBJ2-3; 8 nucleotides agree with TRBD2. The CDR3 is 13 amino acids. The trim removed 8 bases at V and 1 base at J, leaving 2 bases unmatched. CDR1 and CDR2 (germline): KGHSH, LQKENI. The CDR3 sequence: CASAGGGTDTQYF. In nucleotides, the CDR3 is TGTGCCAGCGCGGGAGGAGGCACAGATACGCAGTATTTT.

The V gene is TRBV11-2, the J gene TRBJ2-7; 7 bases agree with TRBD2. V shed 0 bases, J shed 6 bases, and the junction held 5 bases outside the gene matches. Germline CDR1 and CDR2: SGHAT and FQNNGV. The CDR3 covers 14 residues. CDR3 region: CASSLEPWGGEQYF. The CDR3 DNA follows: TGTGCCAGCAGCTTAGAACCGTGGGGGGGCGAGCAGTACTTC.

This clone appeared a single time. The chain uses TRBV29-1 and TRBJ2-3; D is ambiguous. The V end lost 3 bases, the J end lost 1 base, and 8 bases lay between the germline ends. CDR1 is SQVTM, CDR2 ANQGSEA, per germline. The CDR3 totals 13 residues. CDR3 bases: TGCAGCGTTGACTACAGAGGCACAGATACGCAGTATTTT. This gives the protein CSVDYRGTDTQYF.

In nucleotides, the CDR3 is TGTGCCAGCAGTTGGTCGGGACTGGAGACCCAGTACTTC. This translates into CASSWSGLETQYF. The V gene is TRBV6-5, the J gene TRBJ2-5, with D possibly being TRBD2 (6 bases). The V and J ends lost 4 bases and 5 bases respectively, with 11 bases between them. The germline V gene encodes CDR1 MNHEY and CDR2 SVGAGI. This CDR3 has 13 residues.

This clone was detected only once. CDR3 loop: CATSWTGPSSTDTQYF. CDR3 DNA: TGTGCCACCAGCTGGACAGGGCCTTCTAGCACAGATACGCAGTATTTT. The chain carries TRBV15 and TRBJ2-3, with 8 bases that match TRBD1. The V gene end was trimmed by 5 bases and the J gene end by 0 bases; junction bases not matched to a gene: 7. The length of the CDR3 is 16 residues. CDR1 is LNHNV and CDR2 is YYDKDF in the germline V gene (reference sequence).

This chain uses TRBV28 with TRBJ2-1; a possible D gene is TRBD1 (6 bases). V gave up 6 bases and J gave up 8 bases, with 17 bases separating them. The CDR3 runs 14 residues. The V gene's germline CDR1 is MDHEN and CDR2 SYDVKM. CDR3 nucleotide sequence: TGTGCCAGCAGCCGGAACAGGGTGGAGGATGAGCAGTTCTTC. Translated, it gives CASSRNRVEDEQFF.

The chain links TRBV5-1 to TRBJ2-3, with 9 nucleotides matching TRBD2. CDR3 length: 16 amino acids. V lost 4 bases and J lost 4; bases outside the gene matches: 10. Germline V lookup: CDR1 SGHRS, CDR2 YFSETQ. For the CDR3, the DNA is TGCGCCAGCAGCCTGGGCGGGATAGCGGGGGCAGATACGCAGTATTTT. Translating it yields CASSLGGIAGADTQYF.

The CDR3 sequence: CASQAITGLASYNEQFF. Written as DNA, the CDR3 is TGTGCCAGCCAAGCGATCACGGGACTTGCCTCCTACAATGAGCAGTTCTTC. The rearrangement links TRBV28 to TRBJ2-1; the D gene is possibly TRBD2 (6 bases). CDR3 size: 17 residues. From germline, CDR1 is MDHEN and CDR2 SYDVKM. Trimming cost V 8 bases and J 0 bases, with 20 bases left between them.

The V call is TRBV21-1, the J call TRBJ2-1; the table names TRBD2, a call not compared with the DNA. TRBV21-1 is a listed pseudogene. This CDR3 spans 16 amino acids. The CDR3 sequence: CASSKPNGGAYNEQFF. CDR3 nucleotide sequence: TGTGCCAGCAGCAAGCCGAACGGGGGGGCCTACAATGAGCAGTTCTTC.

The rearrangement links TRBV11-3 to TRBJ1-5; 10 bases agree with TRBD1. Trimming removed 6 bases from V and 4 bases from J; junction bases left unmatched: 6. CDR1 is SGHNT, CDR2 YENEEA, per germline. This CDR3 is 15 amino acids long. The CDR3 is CASSRDRGLNQPQHF. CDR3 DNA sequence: TGTGCCAGCAGTCGGGACAGGGGCTTGAATCAGCCCCAGCATTTT. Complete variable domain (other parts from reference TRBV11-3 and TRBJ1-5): EAGVVQSPRYKIIEKKQPVAFWCNPISGHNTLYWYLQNLGQGPELLIRYENEEAVDDSQLPKDRFSAERLKGVDSTLKIQPAELGDSAVYLCASSRDRGLNQPQHFGDGTRLSIL.

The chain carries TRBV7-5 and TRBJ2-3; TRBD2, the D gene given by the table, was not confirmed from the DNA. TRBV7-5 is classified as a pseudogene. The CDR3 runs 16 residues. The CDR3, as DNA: TGTGCCAGAAGCTCCCTGACGGGATACAGCACAGATACGCAGTATTTT. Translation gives CARSSLTGYSTDTQYF.

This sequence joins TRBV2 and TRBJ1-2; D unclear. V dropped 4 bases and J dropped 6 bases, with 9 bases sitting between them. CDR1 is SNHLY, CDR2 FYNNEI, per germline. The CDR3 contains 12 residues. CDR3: CASSVSADGYTF. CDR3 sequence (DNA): TGTGCCAGCAGTGTGAGCGCGGATGGCTACACCTTC.

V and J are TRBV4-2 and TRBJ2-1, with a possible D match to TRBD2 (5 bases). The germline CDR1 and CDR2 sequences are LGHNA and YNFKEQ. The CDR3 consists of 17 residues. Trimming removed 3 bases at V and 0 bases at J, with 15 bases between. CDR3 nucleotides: TGTGCCAGCAGCCAGGCTAGCCAGCCGCACTCCTACAATGAGCAGTTCTTC. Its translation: CASSQASQPHSYNEQFF.

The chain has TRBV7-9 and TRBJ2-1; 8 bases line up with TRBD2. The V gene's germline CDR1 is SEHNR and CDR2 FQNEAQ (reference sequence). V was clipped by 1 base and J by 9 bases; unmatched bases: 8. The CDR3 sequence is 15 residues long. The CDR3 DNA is TGTGCCAGCAGCTTAGGGACTAGCCGGGTGAGTGAGCAGTTCTTC. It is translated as CASSLGTSRVSEQFF.